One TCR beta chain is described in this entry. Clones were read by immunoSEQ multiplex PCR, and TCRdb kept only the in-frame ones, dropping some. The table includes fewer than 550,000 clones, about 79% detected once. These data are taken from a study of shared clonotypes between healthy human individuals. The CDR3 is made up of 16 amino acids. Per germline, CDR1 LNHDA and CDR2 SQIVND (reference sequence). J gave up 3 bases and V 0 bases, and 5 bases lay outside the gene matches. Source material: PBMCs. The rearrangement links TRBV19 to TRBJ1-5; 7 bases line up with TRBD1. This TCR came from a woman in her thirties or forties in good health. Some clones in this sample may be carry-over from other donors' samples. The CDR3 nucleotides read TGTGCCAGTAGTATAGATCCCGGGACAGCCAATCAGCCCCAGCATTTT. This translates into CASSIDPGTANQPQHF.